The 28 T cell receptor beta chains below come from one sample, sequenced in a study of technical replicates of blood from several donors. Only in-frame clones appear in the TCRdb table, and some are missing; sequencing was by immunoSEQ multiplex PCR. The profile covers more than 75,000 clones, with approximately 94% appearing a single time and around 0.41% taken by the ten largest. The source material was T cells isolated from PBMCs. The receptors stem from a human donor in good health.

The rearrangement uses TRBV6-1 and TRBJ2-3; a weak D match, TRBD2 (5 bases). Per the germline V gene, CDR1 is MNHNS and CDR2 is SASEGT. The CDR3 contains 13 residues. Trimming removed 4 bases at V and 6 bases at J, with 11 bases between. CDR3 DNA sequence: TGTGCCAGCAGTGGGCTAGCAAAGGATACGCAGTATTTT. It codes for CASSGLAKDTQYF.

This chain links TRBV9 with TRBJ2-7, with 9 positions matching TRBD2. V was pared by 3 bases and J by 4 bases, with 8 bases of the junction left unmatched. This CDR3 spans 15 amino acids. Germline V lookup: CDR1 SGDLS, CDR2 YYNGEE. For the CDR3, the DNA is TGTGCCAGCAGCGCGATAGCGGGAGAAGGTTACGAGCAGTACTTC. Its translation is CASSAIAGEGYEQYF. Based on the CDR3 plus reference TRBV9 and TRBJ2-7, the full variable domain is DSGVTQTPKHLITATGQRVTLRCSPRSGDLSVYWYQQSLDQGLQFLIQYYNGEERAKGNILERFSAQQFPDLHSELNLSSLELGDSALYFCASSAIAGEGYEQYFGPGTRLTVT.

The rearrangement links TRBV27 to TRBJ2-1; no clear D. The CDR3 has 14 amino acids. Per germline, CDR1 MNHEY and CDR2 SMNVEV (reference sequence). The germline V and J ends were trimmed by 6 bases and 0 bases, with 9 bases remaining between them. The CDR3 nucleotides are TGTGCCAGCAGCCCCACCTACTCCTACAATGAGCAGTTCTTC. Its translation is CASSPTYSYNEQFF.

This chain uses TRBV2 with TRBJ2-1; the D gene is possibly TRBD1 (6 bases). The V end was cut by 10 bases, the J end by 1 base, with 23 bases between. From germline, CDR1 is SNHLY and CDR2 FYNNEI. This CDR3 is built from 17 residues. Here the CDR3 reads CAIIRTARYSSYNEQFF. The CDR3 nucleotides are TGTGCCATTATAAGGACAGCACGATACTCATCCTACAATGAGCAGTTCTTC.

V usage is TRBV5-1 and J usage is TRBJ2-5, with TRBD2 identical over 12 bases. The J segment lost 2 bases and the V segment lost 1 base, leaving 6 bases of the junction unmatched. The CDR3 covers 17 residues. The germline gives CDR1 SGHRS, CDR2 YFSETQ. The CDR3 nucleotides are TGCGCCAGCAGCTTGTTTCGGACTAGCGGGGAGCAAGAGACCCAGTACTTC. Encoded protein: CASSLFRTSGEQETQYF.

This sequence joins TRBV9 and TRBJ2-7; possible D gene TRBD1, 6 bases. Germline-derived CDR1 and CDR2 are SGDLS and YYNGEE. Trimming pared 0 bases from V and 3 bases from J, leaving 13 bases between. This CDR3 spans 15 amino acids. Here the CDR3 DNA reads TGTGCCAGCAGCGTAGGCCAGGGGCGCCTCTACGAGCAGTACTTC. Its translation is CASSVGQGRLYEQYF.

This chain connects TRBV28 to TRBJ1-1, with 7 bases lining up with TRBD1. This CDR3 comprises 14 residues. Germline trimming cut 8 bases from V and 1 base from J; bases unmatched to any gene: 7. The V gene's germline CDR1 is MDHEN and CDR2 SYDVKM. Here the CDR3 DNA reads TGTGCCAGCCACCAGGGGGTAGAGAACACTGAAGCTTTCTTT. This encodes CASHQGVENTEAFF.

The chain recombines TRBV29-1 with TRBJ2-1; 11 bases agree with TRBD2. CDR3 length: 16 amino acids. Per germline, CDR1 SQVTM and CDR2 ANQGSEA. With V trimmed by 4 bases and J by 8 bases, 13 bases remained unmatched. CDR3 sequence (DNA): TGCAGCGTTGTTAGCGGGAGGGCCAGTTATATCTATGAGCAGTTCTTC. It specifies CSVVSGRASYIYEQFF.

As DNA, the CDR3 is TGCGCCAGCAGCCGGTCAGACACCAGCTCCTACAATGAGCAGTTCTTC. This gives the protein CASSRSDTSSYNEQFF. The rearrangement links TRBV4-1 to TRBJ2-1, with D unresolved. CDR1 is MGHRA, CDR2 YSYEKL, per germline. CDR3 size: 16 residues. Trimming removed 4 bases at V and 0 bases at J, with 13 bases between.

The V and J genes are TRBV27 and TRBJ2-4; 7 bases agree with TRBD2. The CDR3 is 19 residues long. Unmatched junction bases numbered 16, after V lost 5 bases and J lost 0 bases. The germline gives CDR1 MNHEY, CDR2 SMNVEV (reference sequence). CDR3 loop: CASSPYRAGYDLAKNIQYF. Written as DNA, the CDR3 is TGTGCCAGCAGTCCCTATCGAGCGGGATACGATCTAGCCAAAAACATTCAGTACTTC.

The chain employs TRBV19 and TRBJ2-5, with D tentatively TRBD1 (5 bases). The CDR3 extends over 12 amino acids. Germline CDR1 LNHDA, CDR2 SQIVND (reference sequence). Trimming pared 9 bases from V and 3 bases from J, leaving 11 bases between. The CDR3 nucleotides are TGTGCCAGCAACACAGGAGAAGAGACCCAGTACTTC. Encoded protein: CASNTGEETQYF.

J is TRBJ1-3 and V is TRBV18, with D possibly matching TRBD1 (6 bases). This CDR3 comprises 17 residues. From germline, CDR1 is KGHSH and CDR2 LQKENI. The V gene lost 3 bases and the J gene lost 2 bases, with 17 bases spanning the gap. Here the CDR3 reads CASSPRKDSSAGNTIYF. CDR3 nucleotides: TGTGCCAGCTCACCTCGCAAGGACAGCTCTGCTGGAAACACCATATATTTT.

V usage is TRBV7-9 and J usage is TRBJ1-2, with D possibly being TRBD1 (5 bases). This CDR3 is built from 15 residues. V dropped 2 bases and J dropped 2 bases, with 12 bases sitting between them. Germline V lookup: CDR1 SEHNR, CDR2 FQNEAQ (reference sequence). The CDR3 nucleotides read TGTGCCAGCAGCTTACTCCGCGGGGACAACTATGGCTACACCTTC. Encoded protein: CASSLLRGDNYGYTF. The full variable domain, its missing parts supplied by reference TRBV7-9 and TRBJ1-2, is DTGVSQNPRHKITKRGQNVTFRCDPISEHNRLYWYRQTLGQGPEFLTYFQNEAQLEKSRLLSDRFSAERPKGSFSTLEIQRTEQGDSAMYLCASSLLRGDNYGYTFGSGTRLTVV.

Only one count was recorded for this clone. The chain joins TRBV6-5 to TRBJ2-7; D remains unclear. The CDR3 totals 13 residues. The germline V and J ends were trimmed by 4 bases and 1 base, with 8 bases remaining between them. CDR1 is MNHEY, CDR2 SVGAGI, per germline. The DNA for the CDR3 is TGTGCCAGCAGTTCCGAGTTATCCTACGAGCAGTACTTC. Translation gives CASSSELSYEQYF.

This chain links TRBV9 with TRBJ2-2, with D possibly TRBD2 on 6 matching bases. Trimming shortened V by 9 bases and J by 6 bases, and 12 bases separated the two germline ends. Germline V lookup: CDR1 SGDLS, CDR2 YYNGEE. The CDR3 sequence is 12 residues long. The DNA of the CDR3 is TGTGCCACCGGGGGTGTAGCCGGGGAGCTGTTTTTT. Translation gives CATGGVAGELFF.

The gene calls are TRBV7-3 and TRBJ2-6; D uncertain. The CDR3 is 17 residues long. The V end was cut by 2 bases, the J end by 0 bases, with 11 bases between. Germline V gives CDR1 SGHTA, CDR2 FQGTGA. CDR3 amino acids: CASSLERSSSGANVLTF. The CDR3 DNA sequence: TGTGCCAGCAGCTTAGAGCGCTCAAGCTCTGGGGCCAACGTCCTGACTTTC.

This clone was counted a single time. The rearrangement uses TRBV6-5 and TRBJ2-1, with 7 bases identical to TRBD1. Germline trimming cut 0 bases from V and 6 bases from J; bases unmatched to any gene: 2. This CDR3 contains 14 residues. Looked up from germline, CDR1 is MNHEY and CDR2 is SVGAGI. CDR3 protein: CASSYSNRGNEQFF. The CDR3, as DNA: TGTGCCAGCAGTTACTCCAACAGGGGCAATGAGCAGTTCTTC.

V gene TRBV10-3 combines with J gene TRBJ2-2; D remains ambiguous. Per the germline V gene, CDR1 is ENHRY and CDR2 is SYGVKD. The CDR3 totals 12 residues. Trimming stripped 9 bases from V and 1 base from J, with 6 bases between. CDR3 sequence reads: CAITKNTGELFF. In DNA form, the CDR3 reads TGTGCCATAACTAAGAACACCGGGGAGCTGTTTTTT.

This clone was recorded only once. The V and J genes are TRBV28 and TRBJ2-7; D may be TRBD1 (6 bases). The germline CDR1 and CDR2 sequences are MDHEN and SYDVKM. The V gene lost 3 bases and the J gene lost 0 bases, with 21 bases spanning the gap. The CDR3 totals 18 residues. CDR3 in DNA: TGTGCCAGCAGTTTTAACCCCGGGACACCTCTATACTCCTACGAGCAGTACTTC. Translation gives CASSFNPGTPLYSYEQYF. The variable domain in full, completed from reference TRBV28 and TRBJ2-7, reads DVKVTQSSRYLVKRTGEKVFLECVQDMDHENMFWYRQDPGLGLRLIYFSYDVKMKEKGDIPEGYSVSREKKERFSLILESASTNQTSMYLCASSFNPGTPLYSYEQYFGPGTRLTVT.

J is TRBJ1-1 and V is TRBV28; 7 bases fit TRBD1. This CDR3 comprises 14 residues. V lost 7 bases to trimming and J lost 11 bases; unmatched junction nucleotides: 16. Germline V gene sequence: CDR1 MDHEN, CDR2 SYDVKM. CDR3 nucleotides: TGTGCCAGCACCCTCCCAACAGGGGTTGTCGGCGCTTTCTTT. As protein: CASTLPTGVVGAFF.

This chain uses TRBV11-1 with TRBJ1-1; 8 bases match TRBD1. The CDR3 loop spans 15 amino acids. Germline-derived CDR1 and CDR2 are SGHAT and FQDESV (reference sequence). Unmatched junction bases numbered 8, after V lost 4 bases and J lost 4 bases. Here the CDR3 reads CASSYEGQGGTEAFF. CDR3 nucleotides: TGTGCCAGCAGCTACGAAGGACAGGGAGGCACTGAAGCTTTCTTT. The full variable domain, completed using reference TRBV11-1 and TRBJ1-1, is EAEVAQSPRYKITEKSQAVAFWCDPISGHATLYWYRQILGQGPELLVQFQDESVVDDSQLPKDRFSAERLKGVDSTLKIQPAELGDSAMYLCASSYEGQGGTEAFFGQGTRLTVV.

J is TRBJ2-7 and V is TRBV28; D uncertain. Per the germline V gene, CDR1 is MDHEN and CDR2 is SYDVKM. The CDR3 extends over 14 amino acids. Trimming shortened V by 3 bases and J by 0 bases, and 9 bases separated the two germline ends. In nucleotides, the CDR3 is TGTGCCAGCAGTTTGGTTGGCAGCTCCTACGAGCAGTACTTC. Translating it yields CASSLVGSSYEQYF.

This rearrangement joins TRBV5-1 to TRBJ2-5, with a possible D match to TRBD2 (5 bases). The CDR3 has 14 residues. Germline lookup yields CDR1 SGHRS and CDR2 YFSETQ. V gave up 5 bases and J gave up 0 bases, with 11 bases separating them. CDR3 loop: CASRRATHQETQYF. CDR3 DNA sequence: TGCGCCAGCAGGAGGGCGACCCACCAAGAGACCCAGTACTTC.

In nucleotides, the CDR3 is TGTGCCAGCAGTTACTCGAACGGGGGTGGCTGGACTGAAGCTTTCTTT. This encodes CASSYSNGGGWTEAFF. V is TRBV6-5 and J is TRBJ1-1; tentatively, D is TRBD1 (5 bases). The V end was cut by 0 bases, the J end by 5 bases, with 16 bases between. The CDR3 length is 16 residues. Germline V lookup: CDR1 MNHEY, CDR2 SVGAGI.

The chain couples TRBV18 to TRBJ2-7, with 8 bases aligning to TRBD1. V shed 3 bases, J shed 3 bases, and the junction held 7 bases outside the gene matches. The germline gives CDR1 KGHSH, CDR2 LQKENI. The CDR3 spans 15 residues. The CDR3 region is CASSPGTGQGYEQYF. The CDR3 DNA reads TGTGCCAGCTCACCCGGGACAGGCCAAGGCTACGAGCAGTACTTC.

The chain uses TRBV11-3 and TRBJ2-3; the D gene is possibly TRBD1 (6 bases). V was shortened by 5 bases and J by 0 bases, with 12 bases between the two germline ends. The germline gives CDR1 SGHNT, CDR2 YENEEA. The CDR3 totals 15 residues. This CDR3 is CASSDWTASTDTQYF. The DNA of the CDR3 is TGTGCCAGCAGCGACTGGACAGCAAGCACAGATACGCAGTATTTT.

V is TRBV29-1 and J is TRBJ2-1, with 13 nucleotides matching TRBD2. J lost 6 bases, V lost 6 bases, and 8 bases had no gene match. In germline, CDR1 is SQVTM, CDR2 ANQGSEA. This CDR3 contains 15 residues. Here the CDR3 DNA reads TGCAGCGTCGCGGGACTAGCGGGAAGACTCAATGAGCAGTTCTTC. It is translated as CSVAGLAGRLNEQFF.

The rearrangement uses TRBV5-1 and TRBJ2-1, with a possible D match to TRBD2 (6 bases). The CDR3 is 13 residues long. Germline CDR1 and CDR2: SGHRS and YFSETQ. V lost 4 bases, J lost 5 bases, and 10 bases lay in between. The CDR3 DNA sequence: TGCGCCAGCAGCCCGGGACTTAACAATGAGCAGTTCTTC. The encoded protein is CASSPGLNNEQFF.